This T cell receptor beta chain is from a study of blood T cell repertoires in COVID-19. Overall study context: Specimens from acute and convalescent COVID-19 originated in the United States, Italy and Spain. In each case, the material was cDNA or gDNA derived from T cells, B-cell-depleted T cells, or PBMCs.

V gave up 0 bases and J gave up 9 bases, with 9 bases separating them. Germline assignment: CDR1 LNHNV and CDR2 YYDKDF (reference sequence). The CDR3 sequence is 13 residues long. The study drew participants aged about 18 to 89 years from about two dozen US areas. Source study methods: It was from reference gene primer amplification that nucleated cell counts were estimated. Profiling relied on immunoSEQ multiplex PCR, and the TCRdb table lists in-frame clones only, not all of them. The V and J calls and clone size are taken from that table; D and trimming were inferred from the DNA. The data hold 200,000 or so clones, with around 86% observed a single time.

The chain uses TRBV15 and TRBJ2-1, with D possibly matching TRBD1 (6 bases). The sequencing sample was made of PBMCs or T cells enriched from blood (not recorded which). This clonotype was obtained from a man aged 25-40 years in a cohort exposed to, infected with or recovered from COVID-19 (not recorded which). CDR3 region: CATSRDLQGEQFF. DNA for the CDR3: TGTGCCACCAGCAGAGACCTACAGGGTGAGCAGTTCTTC.